The clone carrying this T cell receptor beta chain has at least ten counts. The data were obtained in a study of T cells in Graves' hyperthyroidism and ophthalmopathy. The source material, RNA transcripts, was used to amplify TCR beta CDR3 regions. HTBI primers were the set used in a first-round RT-PCR of the TCR CDR3. In TCRdb, the multiplex PCR reads were re-called with MiXCR into one record per CDR3 protein. The sample consists of hundreds of thousands of distinct CDR3 sequences, 25% to 30% of them appearing once. Losses at the gene ends were 6 bases for V and 1 base for J; bases not matched to a gene: 4. The CDR3 has 14 amino acids.

Sequencing used blood. The TCR originated in a man in his forties with Graves' hyperthyroidism that later progressed to Graves' ophthalmopathy. The chain employs TRBV12-3 or TRBV12-4 and TRBJ2-7; 9 nucleotides match TRBD1. The CDR3, as DNA: TGTGCCAGCAGGGGACAGGGAGAGTCCTACGAGCAGTACTTC. Translation gives CASRGQGESYEQYF.